The source of this T cell receptor beta chain is a study of cytomegalovirus exposure and HLA in healthy donors. The PCR employed 60 Vbeta primers together with 13 Jbeta primers. Assay: immunoSEQ multiplex PCR; the TCRdb copy retains only in-frame clones and omits some. The repertoire includes some 170,000 clones, around 81% of them detected once, and approximately 5% sits in the top ten. General study results and limits: Reportedly, HLA-A and HLA-B alleles of most subjects were accurately predicted from TCR beta.

Comments on this clone: Its cognate antigen is unknown.

Germline V gene sequence: CDR1 MNHEY, CDR2 SMNVEV (reference sequence). V shed 5 bases and J shed 1 base, with 14 bases lying between them. CDR3 length equals 15 residues. This TCR was recovered from a woman aged 18-30 years in good health and CMV-seropositive. What was sequenced was PBMCs. The chain has TRBV27 and TRBJ1-1; perhaps TRBD1 as D (6 bases). CDR3: CASSHRPTGNTEAFF. The CDR3 region has the DNA TGTGCCAGCAGTCACAGACCGACAGGGAACACTGAAGCTTTCTTT.